A single TCR beta chain is shown here with its context. Its specificity is unknown. This sample stems from a study of response to subunit inactivated influenza vaccine. General observations from the study: A suggestion made by the authors is that each seasonal influenza vaccination recruits few new T cells.

TCRdb analysed the RT-PCR reads with MiXCR anew, one entry per CDR3 protein. Among 500,000 to 650,000 distinct CDR3 sequences listed, approximately 7.7% were seen once. The material was PBMCs from blood, obtained about 24 months after vaccination. The sequence was obtained from a man in his fifties or sixties who received an inactivated influenza vaccine.

The CDR3 sequence is CASSDTPGLAIQFF. In DNA, the CDR3 is TGTGCCAGCAGTGATACACCGGGACTAGCGATACAGTTCTTC. The rearrangement links TRBV7-2 to TRBJ2-1; 10 bases align to TRBD2. CDR3 size: 14 residues. The ends lost 6 bases at V and 13 bases at J; junction bases unmatched: 12. Germline CDR1 SGHTA, CDR2 FQGNSA.